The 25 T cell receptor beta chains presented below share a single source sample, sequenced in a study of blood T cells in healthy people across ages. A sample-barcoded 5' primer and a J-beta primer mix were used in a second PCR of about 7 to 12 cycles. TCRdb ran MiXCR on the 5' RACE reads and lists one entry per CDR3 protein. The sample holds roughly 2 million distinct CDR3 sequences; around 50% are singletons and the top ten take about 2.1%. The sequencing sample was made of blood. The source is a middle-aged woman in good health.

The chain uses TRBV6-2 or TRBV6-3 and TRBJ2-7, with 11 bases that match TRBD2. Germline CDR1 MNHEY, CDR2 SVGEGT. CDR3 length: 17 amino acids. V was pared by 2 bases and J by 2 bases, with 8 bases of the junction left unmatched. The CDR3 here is CASSYDPTSGGAYEQYF. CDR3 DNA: TGTGCCAGCAGTTACGACCCCACTAGCGGGGGCGCCTACGAGCAGTACTTC.

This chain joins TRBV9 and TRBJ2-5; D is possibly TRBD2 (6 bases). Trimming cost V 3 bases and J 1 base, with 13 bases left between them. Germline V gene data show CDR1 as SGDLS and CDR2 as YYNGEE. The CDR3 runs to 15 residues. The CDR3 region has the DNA TGTGCCAGCAGCGCGGCCGGGACTCTCCAAGAGACCCAGTACTTC. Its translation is CASSAAGTLQETQYF.

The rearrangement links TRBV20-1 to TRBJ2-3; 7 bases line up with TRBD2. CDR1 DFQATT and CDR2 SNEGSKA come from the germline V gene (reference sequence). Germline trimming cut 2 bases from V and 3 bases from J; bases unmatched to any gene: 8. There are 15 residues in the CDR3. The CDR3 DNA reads TGCAGTGCTAGACCTCGAAGCGGGGTGACAGATACGCAGTATTTT. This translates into CSARPRSGVTDTQYF.

The CDR3 nucleotides are TGTGCCAGCAGCCAGGGTATCGCCTACGAGCAGTACTTC. Its protein product is CASSQGIAYEQYF. This chain connects TRBV5-8 to TRBJ2-7, with D maybe TRBD1 (5 bases). Germline V gene sequence: CDR1 SGHTS, CDR2 YDEGEE. The ends were cut back, 4 bases at V and 2 bases at J, with 10 bases in the middle. The CDR3 spans 13 residues.

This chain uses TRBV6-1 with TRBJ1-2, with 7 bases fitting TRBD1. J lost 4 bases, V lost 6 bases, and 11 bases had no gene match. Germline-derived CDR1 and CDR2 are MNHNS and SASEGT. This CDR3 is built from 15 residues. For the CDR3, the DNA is TGTGCCAGCAGAAGATCCGGGACAGACACCTATGGCTACACCTTC. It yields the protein CASRRSGTDTYGYTF.

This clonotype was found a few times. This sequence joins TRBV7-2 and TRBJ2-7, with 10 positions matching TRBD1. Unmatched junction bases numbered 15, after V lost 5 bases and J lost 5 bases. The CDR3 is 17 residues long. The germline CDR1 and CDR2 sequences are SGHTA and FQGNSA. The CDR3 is CASSLWTGGPARNEQYF. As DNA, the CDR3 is TGTGCCAGCAGCCTTTGGACAGGGGGACCGGCGAGAAACGAGCAGTACTTC.

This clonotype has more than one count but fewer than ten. DNA for the CDR3: TGCGCCAGCAGCTTGCCGGCAATCTCTAGCACAGATACGCAGTATTTT. Translation gives CASSLPAISSTDTQYF. The chain carries TRBV5-1 and TRBJ2-3; D uncertain. Germline V gives CDR1 SGHRS, CDR2 YFSETQ. The length of the CDR3 is 16 residues. Trimming cost V 1 base and J 0 bases, with 12 bases left between them.

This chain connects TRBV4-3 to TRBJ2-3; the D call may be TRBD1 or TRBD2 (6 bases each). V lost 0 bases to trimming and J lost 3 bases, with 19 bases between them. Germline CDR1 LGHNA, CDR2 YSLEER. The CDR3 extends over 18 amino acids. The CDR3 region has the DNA TGCGCCAGCAGCCAAGATCTATCCCGGGGGCTCGCAACAGATACGCAGTATTTT. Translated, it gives CASSQDLSRGLATDTQYF.

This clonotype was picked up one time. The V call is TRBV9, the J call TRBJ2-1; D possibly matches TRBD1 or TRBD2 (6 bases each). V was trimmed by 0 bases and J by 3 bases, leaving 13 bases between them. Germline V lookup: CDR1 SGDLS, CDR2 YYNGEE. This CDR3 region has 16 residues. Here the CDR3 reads CASSVEWGALYNEQFF. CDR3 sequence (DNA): TGTGCCAGCAGCGTAGAGTGGGGGGCCCTCTACAATGAGCAGTTCTTC.

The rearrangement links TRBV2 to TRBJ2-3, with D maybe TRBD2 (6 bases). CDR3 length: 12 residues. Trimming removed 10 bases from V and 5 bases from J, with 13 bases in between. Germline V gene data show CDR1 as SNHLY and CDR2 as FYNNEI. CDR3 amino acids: CATPPGVDTQYF. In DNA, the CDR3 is TGTGCCACCCCCCCGGGGGTAGATACGCAGTATTTT.

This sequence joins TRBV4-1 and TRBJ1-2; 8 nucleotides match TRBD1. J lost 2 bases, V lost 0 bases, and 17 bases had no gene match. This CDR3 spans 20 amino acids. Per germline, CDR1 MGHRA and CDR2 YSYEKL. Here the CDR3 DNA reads TGCGCCAGCAGCCAAGATGGCGGACAGGGACCTACCCCGGCAAACTATGGCTACACCTTC. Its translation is CASSQDGGQGPTPANYGYTF.

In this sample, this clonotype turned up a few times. DNA for the CDR3: TGCGCCAGCAGCCAAACAGGGGTTTATAATTCACCCCTCCACTTT. Residues: CASSQTGVYNSPLHF. This chain connects TRBV4-3 to TRBJ1-6, with 7 bases aligning to TRBD1. V shed 2 bases, J shed 4 bases, and the junction held 2 bases outside the gene matches. CDR3 length: 15 residues. CDR1 and CDR2 (germline): LGHNA, YSLEER.

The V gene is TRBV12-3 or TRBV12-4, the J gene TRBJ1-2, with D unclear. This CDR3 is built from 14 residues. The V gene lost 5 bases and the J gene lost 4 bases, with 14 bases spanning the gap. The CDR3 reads CASSARRGFYGYTF. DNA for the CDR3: TGTGCCAGCAGTGCCCGCCGGGGATTCTATGGCTACACCTTC.

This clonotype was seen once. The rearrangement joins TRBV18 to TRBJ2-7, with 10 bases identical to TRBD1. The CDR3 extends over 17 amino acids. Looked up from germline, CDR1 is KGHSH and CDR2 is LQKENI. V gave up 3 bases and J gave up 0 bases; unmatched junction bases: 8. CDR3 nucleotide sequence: TGTGCCAGCTCACCCCTACCATGGACAGGGGGCTCCTACGAGCAGTACTTC. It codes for CASSPLPWTGGSYEQYF.

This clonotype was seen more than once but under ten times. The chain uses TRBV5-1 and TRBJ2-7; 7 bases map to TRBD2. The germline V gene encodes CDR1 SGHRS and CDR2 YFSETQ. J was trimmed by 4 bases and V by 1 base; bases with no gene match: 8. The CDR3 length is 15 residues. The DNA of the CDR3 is TGCGCCAGCAGCTTGTTGACTAGCAGGAGTTACGAGCAGTACTTC. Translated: CASSLLTSRSYEQYF.

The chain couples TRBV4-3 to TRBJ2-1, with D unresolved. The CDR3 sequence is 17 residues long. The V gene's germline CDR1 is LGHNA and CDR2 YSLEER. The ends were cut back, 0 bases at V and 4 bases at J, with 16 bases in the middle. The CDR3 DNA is TGCGCCAGCAGCCAAGATCAGTGGAACGGCCCTTACAATGAGCAGTTCTTC. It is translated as CASSQDQWNGPYNEQFF.

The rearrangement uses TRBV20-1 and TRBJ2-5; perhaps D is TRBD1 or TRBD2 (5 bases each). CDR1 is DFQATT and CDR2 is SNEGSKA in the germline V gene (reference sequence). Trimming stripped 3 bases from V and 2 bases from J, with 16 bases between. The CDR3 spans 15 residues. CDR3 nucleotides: TGCAGTGCTAGGGGTCCCGGGACCGAACAAGAGACCCAGTACTTC. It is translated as CSARGPGTEQETQYF.

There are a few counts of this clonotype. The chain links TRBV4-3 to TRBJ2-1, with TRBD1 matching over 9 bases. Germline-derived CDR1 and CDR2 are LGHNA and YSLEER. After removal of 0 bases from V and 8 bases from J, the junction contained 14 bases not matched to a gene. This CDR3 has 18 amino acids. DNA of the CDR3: TGCGCCAGCAGCCAAGAGCCTCCTGGCGGGACAGGGAACTATGAGCAGTTCTTC. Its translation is CASSQEPPGGTGNYEQFF.

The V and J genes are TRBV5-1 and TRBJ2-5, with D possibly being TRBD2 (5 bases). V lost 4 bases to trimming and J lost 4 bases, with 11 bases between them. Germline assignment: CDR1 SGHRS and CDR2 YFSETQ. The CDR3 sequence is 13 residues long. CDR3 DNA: TGCGCCAGCAGCCCCGCGGAGGCAGAGACCCAGTACTTC. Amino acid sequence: CASSPAEAETQYF. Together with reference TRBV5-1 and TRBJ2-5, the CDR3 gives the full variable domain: KAGVTQTPRYLIKTRGQQVTLSCSPISGHRSVSWYQQTPGQGLQFLFEYFSETQRNKGNFPGRFSGRQFSNSRSEMNVSTLELGDSALYLCASSPAEAETQYFGPGTRLLVL.

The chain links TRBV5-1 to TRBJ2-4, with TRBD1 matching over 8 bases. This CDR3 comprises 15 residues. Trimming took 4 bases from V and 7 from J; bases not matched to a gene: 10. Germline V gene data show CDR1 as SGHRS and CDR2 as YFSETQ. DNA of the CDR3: TGCGCCAGCAGCCCACGGACAGGGAGTGGGAACATTCAGTACTTC. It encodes CASSPRTGSGNIQYF.

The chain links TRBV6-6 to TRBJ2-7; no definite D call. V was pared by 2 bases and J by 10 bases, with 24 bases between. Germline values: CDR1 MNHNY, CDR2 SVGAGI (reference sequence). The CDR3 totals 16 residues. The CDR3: CASSYGLRDPQEIQYF. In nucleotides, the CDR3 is TGTGCCAGCAGTTACGGCCTCCGTGACCCCCAAGAGATCCAGTACTTC.

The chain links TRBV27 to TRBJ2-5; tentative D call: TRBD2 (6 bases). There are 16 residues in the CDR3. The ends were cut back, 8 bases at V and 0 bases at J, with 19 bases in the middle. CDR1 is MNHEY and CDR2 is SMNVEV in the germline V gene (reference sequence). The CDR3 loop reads CASHPGPGLDQETQYF. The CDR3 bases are TGTGCCAGCCACCCAGGGCCGGGACTGGACCAAGAGACCCAGTACTTC.

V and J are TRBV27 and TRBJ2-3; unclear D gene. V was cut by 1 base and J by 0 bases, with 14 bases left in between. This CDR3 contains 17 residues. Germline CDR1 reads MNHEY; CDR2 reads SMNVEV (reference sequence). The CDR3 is CASSLFAAISSTDTQYF. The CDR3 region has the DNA TGTGCCAGCAGTTTATTCGCGGCTATCTCTAGCACAGATACGCAGTATTTT.

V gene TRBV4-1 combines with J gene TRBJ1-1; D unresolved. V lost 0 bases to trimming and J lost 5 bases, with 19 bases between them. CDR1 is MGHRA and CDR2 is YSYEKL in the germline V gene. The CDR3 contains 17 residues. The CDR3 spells CASSQDRAGSRGTEAFF. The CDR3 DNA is TGCGCCAGCAGCCAAGATCGCGCAGGCTCAAGAGGGACTGAAGCTTTCTTT.

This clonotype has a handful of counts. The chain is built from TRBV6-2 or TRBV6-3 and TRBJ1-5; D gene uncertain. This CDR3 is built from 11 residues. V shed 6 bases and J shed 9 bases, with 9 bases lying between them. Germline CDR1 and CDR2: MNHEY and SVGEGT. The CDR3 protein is CASSQTGPQHF. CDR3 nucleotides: TGTGCCAGCAGCCAGACCGGGCCCCAGCATTTT.